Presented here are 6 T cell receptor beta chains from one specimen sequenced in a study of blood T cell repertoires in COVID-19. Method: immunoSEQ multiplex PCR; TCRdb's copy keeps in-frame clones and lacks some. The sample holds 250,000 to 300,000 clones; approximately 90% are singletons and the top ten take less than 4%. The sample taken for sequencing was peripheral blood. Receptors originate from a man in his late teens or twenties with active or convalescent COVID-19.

CDR3 loop: CATSRGRDSPLHF. The CDR3 nucleotides read TGTGCCACCAGTCGTGGGAGGGATTCACCCCTCCACTTT. The chain couples TRBV24-1 to TRBJ1-6; D remains unclear. V was cut by 6 bases and J by 8 bases, with 10 bases left in between. The length of the CDR3 is 13 residues. CDR1 is KGHDR, CDR2 SFDVKD, per germline.

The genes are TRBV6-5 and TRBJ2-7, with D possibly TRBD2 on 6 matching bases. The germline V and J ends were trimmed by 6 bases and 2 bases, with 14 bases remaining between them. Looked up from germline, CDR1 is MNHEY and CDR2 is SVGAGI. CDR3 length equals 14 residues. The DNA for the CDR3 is TGTGCCAGCAGCGTTCCGGGAGCGCCCTACGAGCAGTACTTC. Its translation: CASSVPGAPYEQYF.

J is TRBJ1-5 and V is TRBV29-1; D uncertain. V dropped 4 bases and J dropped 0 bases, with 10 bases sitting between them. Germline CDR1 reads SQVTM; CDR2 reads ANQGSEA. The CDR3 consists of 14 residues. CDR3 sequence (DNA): TGCAGCGTTGTAGAGGCGGATAGCAATCAGCCCCAGCATTTT. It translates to CSVVEADSNQPQHF.

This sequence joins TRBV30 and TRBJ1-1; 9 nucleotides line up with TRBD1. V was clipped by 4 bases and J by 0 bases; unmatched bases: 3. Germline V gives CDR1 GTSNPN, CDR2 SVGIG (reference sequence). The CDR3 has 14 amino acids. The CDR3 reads CAWTWTGVNTEAFF. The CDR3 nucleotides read TGTGCCTGGACTTGGACAGGGGTGAACACTGAAGCTTTCTTT.

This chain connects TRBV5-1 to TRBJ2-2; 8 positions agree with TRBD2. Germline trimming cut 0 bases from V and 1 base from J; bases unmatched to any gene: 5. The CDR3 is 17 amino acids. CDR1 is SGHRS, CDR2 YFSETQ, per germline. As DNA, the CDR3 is TGCGCCAGCAGCTTGGCCCCGCTAGCGGGGAACACCGGGGAGCTGTTTTTT. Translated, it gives CASSLAPLAGNTGELFF.

The CDR3 DNA reads as TGCAGCGTTCTGAGCGGGGGGGGTGAGTGGGATACGCAGTATTTT. Protein: CSVLSGGGEWDTQYF. The rearrangement joins TRBV29-1 to TRBJ2-3; 10 bases map to TRBD2. The CDR3 covers 15 residues. Germline V gives CDR1 SQVTM, CDR2 ANQGSEA. V lost 5 bases to trimming and J lost 6 bases; unmatched junction nucleotides: 11.